These 20 T cell receptor beta chains came from one sample sequenced in a study of T cells in Graves' hyperthyroidism and ophthalmopathy (dated by TCRdb to between 2019 and 2020). The library was prepared using multiplex PCR. The listed sequencing device is Illumina HiSeq 2000. The TCR beta CDR3 regions were amplified from the RNA transcripts. The TCR CDR3 was subjected to a first round of RT-PCR using the HTBI primer set and the Qiagen OneStep RT-PCR kit. The raw public reads went through TCRdb reprocessing: fastp at Q25, MiXCR clone calling, in-frame beta chains kept. Merged by CDR3 protein, the rows form single entries marked with the most common genes and DNA. Here the sample has roughly 250,000 distinct CDR3 sequences; around 17% occur a single time. The top ten clones comprise about 30% of the sample. Sequencing was done on a sample of blood. Source of these receptors: a young woman with Graves' ophthalmopathy.

This clonotype was seen at least ten times. J is TRBJ1-4 and V is TRBV11-2; no firm D call. The CDR3 runs 14 residues. V was cut by 10 bases and J by 7 bases, with 19 bases left in between. Germline V CDR1 and CDR2: SGHAT, FQNNGV. The chain's CDR3 is CATGRGGPSEKLFF. For the CDR3, the DNA is TGTGCCACCGGTCGGGGTGGTCCATCTGAAAAACTGTTTTTT. The complete variable domain, with remaining parts taken from reference TRBV11-2 and TRBJ1-4, reads EAGVAQSPRYKIIEKRQSVAFWCNPISGHATLYWYQQILGQGPKLLIQFQNNGVVDDSQLPKDRFSAERLKGVDSTLKIQPAKLEDSAVYLCATGRGGPSEKLFFGSGTQLSVL.

This clonotype was detected ten times or more. The V and J genes are TRBV6-1 and TRBJ2-1; D perhaps matches TRBD1 (5 bases). CDR1 is MNHNS and CDR2 is SASEGT in the germline V gene. Trimming stripped 5 bases from V and 5 bases from J, with 19 bases between. CDR3 length equals 16 residues. In nucleotides, the CDR3 is TGTGCCAGCAGTTCCCCCACTGGGGCTGTTGACAATGAGCAGTTCTTC. Encoded protein: CASSSPTGAVDNEQFF.

This clonotype was seen a handful of times. The junction does not match germline at one end; this may be a read error. CDR3 amino acids: CSVPRGWNAGELFF. CDR3 bases: TGCAGCGTGCCCAGGGGGTGGAACGCCGGGGAGCTGTTTTTT. The V gene is TRBV29-1, the J gene TRBJ2-2, with 7 bases matching TRBD1. The CDR3 runs 14 residues. CDR1 and CDR2 from the germline V gene are SQVTM and ANQGSEA.

This clonotype has at least ten counts. The chain has TRBV7-9 and TRBJ2-3, with 12 positions matching TRBD2. CDR1 SEHNR and CDR2 FQNEAQ come from the germline V gene (reference sequence). With V trimmed by 7 bases and J by 2 bases, 4 bases remained unmatched. The length of the CDR3 is 15 residues. The DNA of the CDR3 is TGTGCCAGCACCCTAGCGGGGGGGGTCACAGATACGCAGTATTTT. Its protein product is CASTLAGGVTDTQYF. Full variable domain (rest looked up from reference TRBV7-9 and TRBJ2-3): DTGVSQNPRHKITKRGQNVTFRCDPISEHNRLYWYRQTLGQGPEFLTYFQNEAQLEKSRLLSDRFSAERPKGSFSTLEIQRTEQGDSAMYLCASTLAGGVTDTQYFGPGTRLTVL.

The chain links TRBV19 to TRBJ2-7; 8 positions match TRBD1. The CDR3 contains 13 residues. The germline CDR1 and CDR2 sequences are LNHDA and SQIVND (reference sequence). V dropped 10 bases and J dropped 3; count of bases not matched to a gene: 8. CDR3 loop: CATSMTGDYEQYF. DNA for the CDR3: TGTGCCACCTCCATGACAGGGGACTACGAGCAGTACTTC.

This clonotype was counted many times. V usage is TRBV7-2 and J usage is TRBJ2-7; D may correspond to TRBD1 or TRBD2 (5 bases each). V shed 6 bases and J shed 13 bases, with 25 bases lying between them. Per the germline V gene, CDR1 is SGHTA and CDR2 is FQGNSA. The CDR3 contains 14 residues. Here the CDR3 DNA reads TGTGCCAGCAGACCCGCAAACACCGGGACCACCGTCTACTTC. It is translated as CASRPANTGTTVYF.

This clonotype occurred many times. V usage is TRBV28 and J usage is TRBJ2-5; D unclear. This CDR3 is built from 15 residues. V was pared by 6 bases and J by 2 bases, with 16 bases between. Germline assignment: CDR1 MDHEN and CDR2 SYDVKM. CDR3 region: CASSRALSRQETQYF. DNA of the CDR3: TGTGCCAGCAGCCGCGCCTTATCCAGGCAAGAGACCCAGTACTTC.

This clonotype has a count of ten or more. This chain connects TRBV28 to TRBJ2-3; the D call may be TRBD1 or TRBD2 (5 bases each). CDR3 length: 15 amino acids. Germline assignment: CDR1 MDHEN and CDR2 SYDVKM. The ends were cut back, 2 bases at V and 2 bases at J, with 11 bases in the middle. The CDR3 coding sequence is TGTGCCAGCAGTTTAATGAGGGGTAACACAGATACGCAGTATTTT. It codes for CASSLMRGNTDTQYF.

This clonotype was recorded many times. This sequence joins TRBV7-2 and TRBJ1-1; D gene uncertain. Between the trimmed V and J ends, which lost 3 bases and 0 bases, there was a span of 5 bases. Germline V gene lookup returns CDR1 SGHTA and CDR2 FQGNSA. CDR3 size: 13 residues. The CDR3 nucleotides are TGTGCCAGCAGCTTTTCGGTGAACACTGAAGCTTTCTTT. It yields the protein CASSFSVNTEAFF.

On this clonotype itself: A read error may be the cause here, since a much bigger clone is one base away. This chain uses TRBV29-1 with TRBJ2-7, with TRBD1 identical over 7 bases. The CDR3 spans 13 residues. The germline V gene has CDR1 SQVTM and CDR2 ANQGSEA. The CDR3 is CSIQQGFPYEQYF. The CDR3 DNA follows: TGCAGTATCCAACAGGGGTTCCCCTACGAGCAGTACTTC.

V gene TRBV6-2 or TRBV6-3 combines with J gene TRBJ2-2; D might be TRBD2 (6 bases). The CDR3 has 15 amino acids. Germline V gives CDR1 MNHEY, CDR2 SVGEGT. V was trimmed by 2 bases and J by 4 bases, leaving 11 bases between them. In nucleotides, the CDR3 is TGTGCCAGCAGTTACAGCCGGGGACTCACCGGGGAGCTGTTTTTT. Translating gives CASSYSRGLTGELFF.

There are many counts of this clonotype. The chain employs TRBV18 and TRBJ1-2; D is possibly TRBD1 (5 bases). This CDR3 is built from 15 residues. The V gene lost 1 base and the J gene lost 8 bases, with 17 bases spanning the gap. Germline V lookup: CDR1 KGHSH, CDR2 LQKENI. CDR3 coding DNA: TGTGCCAGCTCACCACAGGGGAGTCAGACGAAGGGCTACACCTTC. Its protein is CASSPQGSQTKGYTF.

This clonotype was counted at least ten times. This sequence joins TRBV2 and TRBJ1-1; no definite D call. The CDR3 extends over 14 amino acids. Trimming removed 3 bases from V and 0 bases from J, with 8 bases in between. CDR1 is SNHLY, CDR2 FYNNEI, per germline. The CDR3 sequence: CASSDEMMNTEAFF. The CDR3 DNA follows: TGTGCCAGCAGTGACGAAATGATGAACACTGAAGCTTTCTTT.

The rearrangement joins TRBV4-1 to TRBJ2-6; D uncertain. Trimming pared 4 bases from V and 4 bases from J, leaving 11 bases between. From germline, CDR1 is MGHRA and CDR2 YSYEKL. This CDR3 region has 15 residues. The CDR3 DNA reads as TGCGCCAGCAGCCGCAAGATAGCAGGGGCCAACGTCCTGACTTTC. It codes for CASSRKIAGANVLTF.

At least ten counts were recorded for this clonotype. This rearrangement joins TRBV19 to TRBJ2-4; D possibly corresponds to TRBD1 (6 bases). V lost 9 bases to trimming and J lost 0 bases, with 18 bases between them. The CDR3 sequence is 16 residues long. Germline V lookup: CDR1 LNHDA, CDR2 SQIVND (reference sequence). The CDR3: CASGTGNSLAKNIQYF. In nucleotides, the CDR3 is TGTGCCAGCGGCACAGGGAACTCCTTAGCCAAAAACATTCAGTACTTC.

In this sample, this clonotype turned up many times. The chain has TRBV28 and TRBJ2-7; no reliable D call. CDR3 size: 14 residues. The V gene's germline CDR1 is MDHEN and CDR2 SYDVKM. Trimming removed 6 bases from V and 5 bases from J, with 17 bases in between. Here the CDR3 reads CASSHSRKSNEQYF. As DNA, the CDR3 is TGTGCCAGCAGCCATTCCAGGAAATCCAACGAGCAGTACTTC.

This clonotype was counted ten times or more. The CDR3 sequence: CASSSPGGSGNTIYF. The DNA for the CDR3 is TGTGCCAGCAGCTCACCGGGGGGCTCTGGAAACACCATATATTTT. The chain couples TRBV3-1 to TRBJ1-3; D might be TRBD1 (5 bases). Germline-derived CDR1 and CDR2 are LGHDT and YNNKEL (reference sequence). The CDR3 consists of 15 residues. The germline V and J ends were trimmed by 5 bases and 0 bases, with 11 bases remaining between them.

This clonotype was seen at least ten times. The gene calls are TRBV28 and TRBJ1-2; D perhaps matches TRBD1 (5 bases). Germline CDR1 reads MDHEN; CDR2 reads SYDVKM. V was trimmed by 10 bases and J by 6 bases, leaving 18 bases between them. CDR3 length: 13 residues. The CDR3 is CATIPPGGDGYTF. As DNA, the CDR3 is TGTGCCACCATACCCCCCGGGGGAGATGGCTACACCTTC.

The V gene is TRBV6-5, the J gene TRBJ2-3; 11 bases align to TRBD1. The V and J ends lost 4 bases and 1 base, in that order; junction bases with no gene match: 1. This CDR3 is built from 15 residues. From germline, CDR1 is MNHEY and CDR2 SVGAGI. In DNA, the CDR3 is TGTGCCAGCAGTTGGACAGGGGGCGGCACAGATACGCAGTATTTT. It specifies CASSWTGGGTDTQYF.

This clonotype was observed at least ten times. The V and J genes are TRBV27 and TRBJ1-1; TRBD1 is a possible D gene (5 bases). Germline V gene data show CDR1 as MNHEY and CDR2 as SMNVEV (reference sequence). Trimming took off 4 bases at V and 1 base at J, with 10 bases between the two ends. This CDR3 has 14 amino acids. The CDR3 nucleotides read TGTGCCAGCAGTTCAGGGAGGAGGAACACTGAAGCTTTCTTT. Amino acid sequence: CASSSGRRNTEAFF.